The entry below describes one T cell receptor beta chain. Its cognate antigen has yet to be identified. Per-base qualities were not stored, and no clone one base away is much larger. The library was generated by the immunoSEQ multiplex PCR assay. For the multiplex PCR, a mixture combining 60 forward primers for TCR Vbeta segments and 13 reverse primers for TCR Jbeta segments was used. Amplification of the CDR3 region of rearranged TCR beta genes was performed with a multiplex PCR assay on genomic DNA. The Illumina HiSeq System was used to sequence the amplified TCR beta libraries as 87-base-pair reads. Under the source paper's analysis protocol: A later analysis tallied around 87 million unique TCR beta chains across the 666 repertoires, and roughly 11 million of those chains were shared by two or more donors. To remove PCR and sequencing errors, raw reads were error-corrected and collapsed into unique sequences using a nearest-neighbor algorithm that merged closely related sequences. CDR3 sequences were aligned to IMGT reference sequences to assign V, D and J gene segments. For a sequence to be retained, a match of at least six nucleotides was required to both a V gene segment and a J gene segment. Rearrangements were called productive when the CDR3 lacked stop codons and stayed in frame with V and J; all others were non-productive. Following IMGT convention, CDR3 was defined as the stretch from the second conserved V-encoded cysteine to the conserved J-encoded phenylalanine. The earlier analysis of more than 450 of the donors excluded sequences that lacked an unambiguous match to a single V gene segment. An earlier analysis of 587 of the donors classified V segments as functional when productive rearrangements were above 56.7% and as segregating when the standard deviation between donors was above 5%. A statistical classification framework was developed to diagnose cytomegalovirus status using the catalog of TCR beta chain sequences. In a later analysis, TCR nucleotide sequences were compared against IMGT/GENE-DB human TR gene sequences so that V and J genes could be assigned. The TCRdist pipeline was used in a later analysis to assign CDR3 sequences and most-parsimonious VDJ recombination scenarios. A later analysis defined each TCR beta chain by its CDR3 amino acid sequence plus V-gene family, and excluded reads lacking a unique V-gene family. As a way to deal with suspected cross-contamination and a sequencing artifact, a later analysis dropped roughly 620 nucleotide sequences that were highly shared and had low generation probability. In a later analysis, a clonal expansion index for each public chain was calculated from normalized within-repertoire ranks of inferred template counts. In a later analysis, generation probabilities were computed with a VDJ recombination model fitted to out-of-frame rearrangements, and the resulting probabilities were checked against IGoR. In a later analysis, TCR-TCR, TCR-HLA and TCR-CMV co-occurrence was scored with hypergeometric tests, and a repertoire-size bias correction was applied to TCR pairs. To estimate false discovery rates, a later analysis permuted the HLA or CMV assignments 20 times. A later analysis grouped co-occurring TCRs with DBSCAN, adding TCRdist sequence similarity when clustering within HLA-allele-positive subsets. Repertoires with fewer than 30,000 or more than 120,000 public chains, plus five repertoires with anomalous nucleotide sharing, were excluded from co-occurrence clustering. The table was pulled from immuneACCESS by TCRdb, which kept in-frame rearrangements only. Such tables lose some clones; where checked, under half of the loss comes from unresolved V genes, and the rest has no known cause. Clone size and V and J calls were adopted from that table, with D and trimming inferred from the DNA. Counted in this sample were under 110,000 clones; 71% of them appeared once. The ten largest clones represent roughly 2.8% of the sample.

Inclusive of the bounding cysteine and phenylalanine, the CDR3 is 16 residues long. Left in the record is the CDR3 DNA by itself, 48 bases read in frame from the first base. V lost 4 bases and J lost 0 bases; the stretch between them is 12 bases long. Sequences MNHEY (CDR1) and SMNVEV (CDR2) are obtained from the germline V gene (reference sequence). The cohort was made up of 500 to 800 healthy bone marrow donors. At the time of sampling, every cohort member was nominally healthy, though immune exposures that went unrecorded were likely present. The donor was CMV seronegative and belonged to the group of 350 or so seronegative cohort members. A peripheral blood sample was collected from each donor, and TCR beta sequencing was performed on peripheral blood mononuclear cells. The Qiagen DNeasy Blood Extraction Kit was used to extract genomic DNA from the blood cell samples. This entry is derived from a study of cytomegalovirus exposure and HLA in healthy donors (dated by TCRdb to 2017 to 2019). Notes on the research overall: In an earlier analysis of under 600 of the donors, about 260 Gb of sequence data and approximately 120 million unique TCR beta sequences from roughly 180 million T cells were reported. Roughly 320 gigabases of sequencing data and around 90 million unique TCR sequences made up an early release that covered several hundred HLA-typed donors. The genetic ancestry cluster associated with self-reported Caucasian donors included about 81% of the approximately 400 genotyped donors. The study aimed to test whether signatures of past pathogen exposure could be identified by cataloging public T cell receptors. The study used immunosequencing to profile the T cell repertoires of 670 or so subjects and linked those repertoires to cytomegalovirus serostatus. Besides the first cohort of 666 subjects, a separate validation cohort made up of roughly 130 different subjects was used. The study combined high-throughput TCR immunosequencing, statistical association of individual TCRs with disease status, and machine learning to predict cytomegalovirus infection status. A later analysis re-analyzed previously published TCR beta repertoires from 650 to 800 donors and added high-resolution HLA genotyping to study TCR occurrence patterns. Rather than using new phenotypic data, the later analysis identified candidate immune exposures from TCR beta sequences and from how often those sequences occurred across donors. An earlier analysis of around 540 of the donors applied high-throughput TCR beta sequencing to assess whether each TCR beta V gene segment acted as functional or pseudogenic. Donor age, sex, ethnicity and CMV serostatus were collected together with the repertoire data. A later genetic analysis took genome-wide SNP genotypes for about 55% of the 666 donors and used that subset as a discovery cohort. All discovery cohort repertoires had been generated on a single sequencing platform. Both class I and class II loci were covered by HLA typing, at four-digit resolution. Typing coverage varied by locus: about 620-630 donors for A, B, C, DRB1 and DQB1; approximately 520 for DQA1; about 570 for DPA1; approximately 490 for DPB1. Several DR-DQ haplotypes were handled as single units for association and clustering, since linkage in the cohort was strong. Across around 400 genotyped donors of the cohort, an average of approximately 240,000 unique TCR beta nucleotide sequences per donor were sequenced, and approximately 17% of those sequences were non-productive. Study-level results and caveats: Because counts were too low, 15 to 20 rarely observed V segments, including chromosome 9 orphons, were left out of the earlier analysis of a few hundred of the donors. In a later analysis, most CMV-associated TCR beta chains were found to appear HLA-restricted, with HLA associations seemingly driven largely by CMV exposure. Immune exposure information for the cohort was limited to CMV serostatus. A few of the identified cytomegalovirus-associated TCR beta chains were confirmed in vitro to be specific for cytomegalovirus antigens. In the study, approximately 160 TCR beta chains were listed as associated with cytomegalovirus. Most TCR sequences were observed very rarely across donors, whereas some public TCRs were present in many individuals. A further reported finding was that TCR beta sequences accurately predicted the HLA-A and HLA-B alleles for most subjects in the first cohort. A later genetic analysis associated a missense DCLRE1C variant with V-gene and J-gene trimming of TCR beta chains, and an independent cohort replicated the association. Correlated functional status among segregating V segments might be attributable to linkage disequilibrium, but an unknown experimental factor could not be ruled out. According to a later analysis, TCR association rates differed among HLA loci, with DRB1 alleles showing the most associated TCRs and HLA-C alleles showing the fewest. The authors suggested that the approach could potentially be extended to other disease states and immunological phenotypes. HLA typing was unavailable for some donors at each locus, so association tests used only the typed subset. Compared with equally common non-associated chains, HLA-associated TCR beta chains in a later analysis were more clonally expanded and had lower generation probabilities. Roughly uniform sequencing depth across donors was assumed in presence/absence analyses, although this assumption may not hold. In both the original and validation cohorts, the classifier was reported to diagnose cytomegalovirus status with high specificity and sensitivity. Only TCR beta chains were sequenced in this cohort, and the absence of alpha or paired-chain data limited detectable features. In a later analysis, over 15,000 TCR beta sequences were associated with specific HLA alleles at a false discovery rate of 0.05. A cluster of highly shared sequence variants was judged likely to represent a technical artifact of the sequencing pipeline. Some IMGT-functional V segments, including TRBV6-2 and TRBV6-3, could not be told apart with the 87-base-pair reads, so those segments were excluded. Strong co-occurrence of HLA alleles, especially DR and DQ, made assigning TCR associations to individual alleles difficult. An earlier analysis of approximately 600 of the donors showed that most TCR beta V segments appeared in productive rearrangements either about 87% or about 30% of the time, which broadly matched IMGT annotations. According to a later analysis, parvovirus B19, influenza, CMV and Epstein-Barr virus appeared linked to several top co-occurrence clusters. In a later genetic analysis, fewer N-insertions in productive TCRs were reported among donors in an Asian-associated ancestry cluster than the roughly 670-donor mean.

Material: PBMCs. The source is a female donor in good health and CMV-seronegative. The chain is encoded by TRBV27 joined to TRBJ2-2, with no confidently assigned D gene. DNA sequence: TGTGCCAGCAGTTCCCTAGTAGCAGCGAACACCGGGGAGCTGTTTTTT. Its coded protein is CASSSLVAANTGELFF.